The clone carrying this T cell receptor (beta chain) has a count of ten or more. Its cognate antigen is unknown. Whole-study findings and limits: Tumor memory CD4+ T cell TCR gene usage clustered with blood and lymph node memory CD4+ cells and lymph node naive CD4+ cells. Tumor Tregs overlapped most with tumor, then blood, naive CD4+ cells.

After constant-region reverse-primer amplification, full-length variable regions underwent semi-nested PCR with Nested Universal Primer A. MiXCR, applied by TCRdb to the 5' RACE reads, yields one record per CDR3 protein. The sample carries about 54,000 distinct CDR3 sequences, about a sixth recorded once. The source is a female donor with breast cancer. Input material: naive CD4+ T cells sorted from blood. Subset defined: naive CD4+ T cells, CD4+CD45RA+CD25-.

The CDR3 DNA sequence: TGTGCCAGCAGCTCTACAGGTCTGAACACTGAAGCTTTCTTT. This codes for CASSSTGLNTEAFF. This sequence joins TRBV7-2 and TRBJ1-1; perhaps TRBD1 as D (5 bases). This CDR3 is 14 amino acids long. V was shortened by 4 bases and J by 0 bases, with 9 bases between the two germline ends. Germline assignment: CDR1 SGHTA and CDR2 FQGNSA.